What follows is one T cell receptor beta chain and its context. This record comes from a study of glioma-infiltrating T cells after dendritic cell vaccination. The data were produced by immunoSEQ multiplex PCR, yet TCRdb's version contains in-frame clones alone and is incomplete. The sample lists 55,000 to 75,000 clones, 80% to 85% occurring once. This specimen consisted of blood, obtained before dendritic cell vaccination. This TCR was sampled from a human donor with glioblastoma.

The CDR3 region is CSVEVGGTPYEQYF. CDR3 DNA sequence: TGCAGCGTTGAAGTCGGAGGGACCCCCTACGAGCAGTACTTC. The chain employs TRBV29-1 and TRBJ2-7; D possibly corresponds to TRBD2 (6 bases). CDR1 and CDR2 (germline): SQVTM, ANQGSEA. The CDR3 is 14 residues long. V was cut by 1 base and J by 2 bases, with 12 bases left in between.